This TCR beta chain was sequenced in a study of blood T cell repertoires in COVID-19. Germline lookup yields CDR1 MDHEN and CDR2 SYDVKM. With V trimmed by 4 bases and J by 10 bases, 4 bases remained unmatched. The CDR3 length is 12 residues. Assay: immunoSEQ multiplex PCR; the TCRdb copy retains only in-frame clones and omits some. The sample lists about 370,000 clones, roughly 90% seen once, with approximately 3% in the top ten. The chain links TRBV28 to TRBJ1-3; 7 positions match TRBD1. This clonotype was sampled from a woman in her thirties with COVID-19, enrolled during active disease. The specimen sequenced was peripheral blood. CDR3 residues: CASSYDRVTIYF. CDR3 in DNA: TGTGCCAGCAGTTATGACAGGGTGACCATATATTTT.